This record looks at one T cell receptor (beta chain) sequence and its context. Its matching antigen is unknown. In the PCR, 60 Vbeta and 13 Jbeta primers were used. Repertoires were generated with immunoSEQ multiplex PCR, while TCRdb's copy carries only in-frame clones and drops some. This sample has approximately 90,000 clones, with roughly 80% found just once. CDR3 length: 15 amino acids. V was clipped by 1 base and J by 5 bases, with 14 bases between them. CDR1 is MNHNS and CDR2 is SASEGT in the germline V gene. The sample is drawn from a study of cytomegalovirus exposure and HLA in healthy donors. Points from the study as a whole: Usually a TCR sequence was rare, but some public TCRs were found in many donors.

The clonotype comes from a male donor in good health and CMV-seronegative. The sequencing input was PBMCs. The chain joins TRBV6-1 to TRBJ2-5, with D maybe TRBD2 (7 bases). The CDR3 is CASSEGGGAWETQYF. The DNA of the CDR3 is TGTGCCAGCAGTGAAGGAGGGGGGGCATGGGAGACCCAGTACTTC.